This T cell receptor (beta chain) was identified during a study of cytomegalovirus exposure and HLA in healthy donors. The junction had 9 bases not matched to a gene; V was cut back by 5 bases and J by 2 bases. This CDR3 is built from 17 residues. Looked up from germline, CDR1 is SGHVS and CDR2 is FQNEAQ. PCR used 60 Vbeta primers and 13 Jbeta primers. Study processing details: An analysis that came later counted 60 million to 80 million unique TCR beta chains, 10 million to 12 million shared. Method: immunoSEQ multiplex PCR; TCRdb's copy keeps in-frame clones and lacks some. That table furnishes V, J and clone size, whereas the DNA furnished D and trimming. The sample includes approximately 91,000 clones, around 70% of them seen just once.

The material sequenced was PBMCs. V is TRBV7-8 and J is TRBJ2-3; TRBD2 aligns across 11 bases. The TCR was taken from a female donor in good health and CMV-seronegative. The CDR3 DNA is TGTGCCAGCAGCGTCCCTAGCGGGAGGATAGACACAGATACGCAGTATTTT. This gives the protein CASSVPSGRIDTDTQYF.